This T cell receptor beta chain was observed in a study of T cell responses to AZD1222 COVID-19 vaccine. Study outcomes and limitations: Females outnumbered males among donors, who were mostly white British; clonal diversity was possibly underestimated. Spike-specific TCRs gained breadth and depth after people received two AZD1222 doses. Within unmutated variant regions lay the reported targets of nearly half of spike-specific TCRs. Repertoire sampling was restricted to post-peak T cell response timepoints.

Method: immunoSEQ multiplex PCR; TCRdb's copy keeps in-frame clones and lacks some. The repertoire has 150,000 to 200,000 clones, under 95% of them found once; the top ten carry roughly 0.98%. To note about this clone: Its antigen is unidentified.

V was pared by 1 base and J by 1 base, with 1 base of the junction left unmatched. The CDR3 has 15 amino acids. Looked up from germline, CDR1 is LNHDA and CDR2 is SQIVND (reference sequence). This TCR came from an adult who received the AZD1222 COVID-19 vaccine. The gene calls are TRBV19 and TRBJ1-1; 9 nucleotides line up with TRBD1. The sequences come from peripheral blood, collected 28 days after the second AZD1222 dose. Written as DNA, the CDR3 is TGTGCCAGTAGTATAGCGGGACAGGGGAACACTGAAGCTTTCTTT. Its translation: CASSIAGQGNTEAFF.